These 21 T cell receptor beta chains originate from one sample sequenced in a study of T-cell memory formation after mild COVID-19. TCRdb called the 5' RACE reads again in MiXCR, with one record for every CDR3 protein. The profile shows 550,000 to 700,000 distinct CDR3 sequences, about 18% of them singletons. The specimen sequenced was PBMCs or a T cell subset sorted from them (not recorded which). Receptors were obtained from an adult woman who had mild COVID-19 (a few samples of this study predate the infection). Cell type and time point are not known.

On this clonotype: One end of the junction does not line up with germline, which may come from a read error. The rearrangement joins TRBV12-3 or TRBV12-4 to TRBJ2-7, with D possibly being TRBD2 (7 bases). This CDR3 has 12 residues. As DNA, the CDR3 is TGTGCCAGCACCAGTGGGGGGGCTCCGCAGAACTTC. Protein sequence: CASTSGGAPQNF.

V and J are TRBV6-5 and TRBJ2-7; D unresolved. The CDR3 is 12 residues long. The V gene lost 7 bases and the J gene lost 0 bases, with 7 bases spanning the gap. Germline V gene data show CDR1 as MNHEY and CDR2 as SVGAGI. As DNA, the CDR3 is TGTGCCAGCATTTCAAGCTCCTACGAGCAGTACTTC. Residues: CASISSSYEQYF.

Only one count was recorded for this clonotype. In DNA, the CDR3 is TGTGCCAGCAGTAAGGGGGGCGCGGAGACCCAGTACTTC. Translated: CASSKGGAETQYF. The chain recombines TRBV9 with TRBJ2-5; D is tentatively TRBD1 or TRBD2 (6 bases each). Germline V lookup: CDR1 SGDLS, CDR2 YYNGEE. The CDR3 has 13 residues. Trimming stripped 5 bases from V and 5 bases from J, with 13 bases between.

This clonotype has a handful of counts. V gene TRBV12-3 or TRBV12-4 combines with J gene TRBJ2-7; 8 nucleotides align to TRBD1. Germline trimming cut 5 bases from V and 3 bases from J; bases unmatched to any gene: 15. This CDR3 region has 17 residues. As DNA, the CDR3 is TGTGCCAGCAGTCTTGAGCCCCAAGGGACAGGCGGCTACGAGCAGTACTTC. Translated, it gives CASSLEPQGTGGYEQYF.

This clonotype was detected only a few times. The gene calls are TRBV12-3 or TRBV12-4 and TRBJ1-5; D perhaps matches TRBD1 (5 bases). Trimming left V 3 bases short and J 3 bases short, with 9 bases between. This CDR3 is built from 14 residues. The CDR3 DNA reads as TGTGCCAGCAGTTTCCCGGGGGACAATCAGCCCCAGCATTTT. Translation gives CASSFPGDNQPQHF.

This clonotype was seen more than once but under ten times. V usage is TRBV4-3 and J usage is TRBJ2-1; TRBD2 matches at 14 bases. CDR1 LGHNA and CDR2 YSLEER come from the germline V gene. V lost 1 base and J lost 8; bases outside the gene matches: 7. This CDR3 has 17 amino acids. CDR3 DNA: TGCGCCAGCAGCCAAGTGGCCGGGACTAGCGGGAGCGATGAGCAGTTCTTC. Translation gives CASSQVAGTSGSDEQFF.

In its sample, this clonotype was seen a few times. The gene calls are TRBV20-1 and TRBJ2-7; the D gene is possibly TRBD1 (5 bases). Looked up from germline, CDR1 is DFQATT and CDR2 is SNEGSKA (reference sequence). This CDR3 contains 13 residues. V was clipped by 0 bases and J by 2 bases, with 8 bases between them. CDR3 sequence (DNA): TGCAGTGCTAGAGAGGGGCGAGCCTACGAGCAGTACTTC. It specifies CSAREGRAYEQYF.

The chain employs TRBV6-5 and TRBJ2-7, with 7 bases that match TRBD1. Germline V CDR1 and CDR2: MNHEY, SVGAGI. This CDR3 has 14 residues. J lost 3 bases, V lost 6 bases, and 8 bases had no gene match. Here the CDR3 DNA reads TGTGCCAGCAGCTCTAGGGGACAGCTCTACGAGCAGTACTTC. Amino acids: CASSSRGQLYEQYF.

This clonotype showed up just a few times. This chain uses TRBV6-5 with TRBJ2-1; no firm D call. V lost 5 bases, J lost 7 bases, and 18 bases lay in between. The CDR3 extends over 15 amino acids. Germline V CDR1 and CDR2: MNHEY, SVGAGI. Here the CDR3 reads CASSRGGRALNEQFF. DNA for the CDR3: TGTGCCAGCAGTCGCGGTGGGCGCGCGTTGAATGAGCAGTTCTTC.

The chain combines TRBV24-1 with TRBJ2-1; 7 bases are a match to TRBD1. CDR1 is KGHDR, CDR2 SFDVKD, per germline. Losses at the gene ends were 2 bases for V and 3 bases for J; bases not matched to a gene: 6. This CDR3 has 16 residues. As DNA, the CDR3 is TGTGCCACCAGTGATTCTGTGACAGGGAACTACAATGAGCAGTTCTTC. Protein sequence: CATSDSVTGNYNEQFF.

This clonotype appeared a few times. V is TRBV20-1 and J is TRBJ2-5, with 7 bases fitting TRBD1. The length of the CDR3 is 15 residues. Losses at the gene ends were 4 bases for V and 4 bases for J; bases not matched to a gene: 12. Germline assignment: CDR1 DFQATT and CDR2 SNEGSKA (reference sequence). CDR3 DNA: TGCAGTGCTACTCTAACACAGGGGAGAGGAGAGACCCAGTACTTC. It is translated as CSATLTQGRGETQYF.

Only a few counts were recorded for this clonotype. The chain joins TRBV12-3 or TRBV12-4 to TRBJ2-1; TRBD2 matches 11 bases. The CDR3 consists of 15 residues. The V segment lost 6 bases and the J segment 7 bases; nucleotides outside the gene matches: 8. In nucleotides, the CDR3 is TGTGCCAGCAGATATAGCGGGGGGGCTCCTAATGAGCAGTTCTTC. Amino acids: CASRYSGGAPNEQFF.

The rearrangement links TRBV7-9 to TRBJ1-2; no clear D gene. Germline CDR1 SEHNR, CDR2 FQNEAQ (reference sequence). V gave up 3 bases and J gave up 5 bases, with 10 bases separating them. This CDR3 has 13 amino acids. Written as DNA, the CDR3 is TGTGCCAGCAGCTTCGGGCGGCCATATGGCTACACCTTC. Translated, it gives CASSFGRPYGYTF.

This clonotype has just a few counts. The chain uses TRBV7-9 and TRBJ1-6; 8 nucleotides line up with TRBD1. The CDR3 is made up of 17 amino acids. Germline trimming cut 4 bases from V and 2 bases from J; bases unmatched to any gene: 7. CDR1 and CDR2 from the germline V gene are SEHNR and FQNEAQ (reference sequence). The CDR3 DNA follows: TGTGCCAGCAGCTCCACAGGGGGGGCCGCCTATAATTCACCCCTCCACTTT. It translates to CASSSTGGAAYNSPLHF.

This clonotype has only a few counts. The rearrangement uses TRBV7-9 and TRBJ2-3; 7 nucleotides align to TRBD1. The CDR3 runs to 18 residues. Looked up from germline, CDR1 is SEHNR and CDR2 is FQNEAQ (reference sequence). V trimming: 4 bases; J trimming: 0 bases; junction bases outside the gene matches: 13. CDR3 protein: CASSSRSRQGASTDTQYF. CDR3 in DNA: TGTGCCAGCAGCTCCAGAAGCAGACAGGGCGCGAGCACAGATACGCAGTATTTT.

A few counts support this clonotype. The chain joins TRBV18 to TRBJ1-2; 9 bases agree with TRBD1. The CDR3 is 13 residues long. V lost 8 bases to trimming and J lost 7 bases; unmatched junction nucleotides: 8. Per the germline V gene, CDR1 is KGHSH and CDR2 is LQKENI. The CDR3 spells CASDATGGGGYTF. The CDR3 nucleotides are TGTGCCAGCGACGCAACAGGGGGCGGTGGCTACACCTTC.

The rearrangement uses TRBV7-9 and TRBJ1-1; D unresolved. There are 14 residues in the CDR3. CDR1 and CDR2 from the germline V gene are SEHNR and FQNEAQ (reference sequence). Deletions cut 1 base from V and 3 bases from J, with 9 bases between. CDR3 in DNA: TGTGCCAGCAGCTTAGTCAAGGGTGACACTGAAGCTTTCTTT. Translated: CASSLVKGDTEAFF.

In its sample, this clonotype was seen a few times. The gene calls are TRBV13 and TRBJ2-3, with a possible D match to TRBD2 (5 bases). V was pared by 4 bases and J by 0 bases, with 14 bases between. CDR3 size: 16 residues. Germline V gene data show CDR1 as PRHDT and CDR2 as FYEKMQ (reference sequence). This CDR3 is CASSSYGISSTDTQYF. DNA of the CDR3: TGTGCCAGCAGCTCATACGGGATCTCTAGCACAGATACGCAGTATTTT.

This clonotype was detected a few times. This chain uses TRBV20-1 with TRBJ2-1, with TRBD2 matching over 7 bases. This CDR3 is built from 12 residues. J gave up 5 bases and V 4 bases, and 2 bases lay outside the gene matches. CDR1 is DFQATT, CDR2 SNEGSKA, per germline (reference sequence). Written as DNA, the CDR3 is TGCAGTGCTAACCTAGCGGACAATGAGCAGTTCTTC. Protein: CSANLADNEQFF.

This sequence joins TRBV12-5 and TRBJ1-2; a possible D gene is TRBD1 (5 bases). The CDR3 runs to 14 residues. The germline V gene encodes CDR1 LGHNT and CDR2 FRNRAP. The ends were cut back, 2 bases at V and 3 bases at J, with 10 bases in the middle. CDR3 nucleotides: TGTGCTAGTGGTTTGTTCACAGGCGACTATGGCTACACCTTC. This translates into CASGLFTGDYGYTF.

The rearrangement links TRBV5-1 to TRBJ2-2; unclear D gene. Germline V lookup: CDR1 SGHRS, CDR2 YFSETQ. CDR3 length: 17 amino acids. The V end lost 0 bases, the J end lost 1 base, and 13 bases lay between the germline ends. The CDR3 region is CASSLDLGSKNTGELFF. DNA of the CDR3: TGCGCCAGCAGCTTGGATCTCGGATCAAAGAACACCGGGGAGCTGTTTTTT.